This passage covers 31 T cell receptor beta chains from one sample sequenced in a study of post-analysis software for immune sequencing data. Study results and caveats: In patients, 4 to 6 TRBV segments were more frequent than in controls, with TRBV5-6, TRBV5-1 and TRBV20-1 among them.

Their cognate antigens are unknown. cDNA libraries of TCR beta carried unique molecular identifiers. TCRdb recomputed calls from the PCR reads with MiXCR, one row per CDR3 protein. The sample comprises roughly 400,000 distinct CDR3 sequences, 30% to 40% of which are singletons, and approximately 7.7% rests with the top ten. The source material was blood. Every receptor here comes from a girl aged 2-10 years with multiple sclerosis.

The chain employs TRBV28 and TRBJ1-5; D uncertain. Trimming stripped 6 bases from V and 4 bases from J, with 10 bases between. The CDR3 has 13 amino acids. Germline-derived CDR1 and CDR2 are MDHEN and SYDVKM. In DNA, the CDR3 is TGTGCCAGCAGGTCCGGGCCGAATCAGCCCCAGCATTTT. Encoded protein: CASRSGPNQPQHF.

This chain joins TRBV7-2 and TRBJ2-7; 7 nucleotides agree with TRBD1. The end of the DNA is better explained by TRBJ2-5, so the J call may be wrong. Looked up from germline, CDR1 is SGHTA and CDR2 is FQGNSA. There are 14 residues in the CDR3. The CDR3 DNA follows: TGTGCCAGCAGCTACAACAGGGGTCACGAGACCCAGTACTTC. Translating it yields CASSYNRGHETQYF.

As regards this clonotype: No DNA is shown, since the ends of the CDR3 on it are uncertain; the CDR3 is the one TCRdb lists. The V and J genes are TRBV4-1 and TRBJ2-2; the table's D call of TRBD2 was not tested on the DNA. Per the germline V gene, CDR1 is MGHRA and CDR2 is YSYEKL. The CDR3 comprises 24 residues, both ends counted. The CDR3 sequence: CASSWTSGRGDEQYFGPGTGELFF.

V usage is TRBV29-1 and J usage is TRBJ2-1; perhaps TRBD1 as D (6 bases). There are 14 residues in the CDR3. The V end was cut by 7 bases, the J end by 0 bases, with 13 bases between. Germline V CDR1 and CDR2: SQVTM, ANQGSEA. CDR3 protein: CSASGVVSYNEQFF. The CDR3 nucleotides are TGCAGCGCATCAGGGGTCGTCTCCTACAATGAGCAGTTCTTC.

The chain links TRBV2 to TRBJ2-5, with no clear D. Trimming pared 2 bases from V and 1 base from J, leaving 11 bases between. The CDR3 has 15 residues. The germline V gene encodes CDR1 SNHLY and CDR2 FYNNEI. The CDR3 loop is CASSEFRASQETQYF. The CDR3 DNA reads as TGTGCCAGCAGTGAATTTAGGGCGTCCCAAGAGACCCAGTACTTC.

This chain connects TRBV5-5 to TRBJ2-7, with D perhaps assigned TRBD1 or TRBD2 (7 bases each). V shed 2 bases and J shed 2 bases, with 14 bases lying between them. Germline lookup yields CDR1 SGHKS and CDR2 YYEKEE (reference sequence). The CDR3 contains 15 residues. CDR3 protein: CASSFTRGGTYEQYF. The DNA for the CDR3 is TGTGCCAGCAGCTTCACCAGGGGGGGAACCTACGAGCAGTACTTC.

The CDR3 region is CSVVGGEINEQYF. CDR3 DNA: TGCAGCGTCGTAGGGGGGGAGATAAACGAGCAGTACTTC. J is TRBJ2-7 and V is TRBV29-1; possibly TRBD2 for D (7 bases). The CDR3 consists of 13 residues. V shed 6 bases and J shed 5 bases, with 17 bases lying between them. The V gene's germline CDR1 is SQVTM and CDR2 ANQGSEA.

The CDR3 bases are TGTGCCAGCAGCTTGGGGACTAGCGGGGTCACAGATACGCAGTATTTT. Its protein is CASSLGTSGVTDTQYF. This chain uses TRBV7-3 with TRBJ2-3, with 13 bases that match TRBD2. Germline CDR1 reads SGHTA; CDR2 reads FQGTGA. The CDR3 is 16 residues long. Trimming removed 3 bases from V and 2 bases from J; junction bases left unmatched: 2.

This clonotype was counted only a few times. The chain links TRBV10-3 to TRBJ1-2; the match to TRBD1 covers 10 bases. V lost 10 bases to trimming and J lost 6 bases; unmatched junction nucleotides: 5. The CDR3 covers 12 residues. Germline CDR1 is ENHRY and CDR2 is SYGVKD. This CDR3 is CASGQGVDGYTF. DNA for the CDR3: TGTGCCAGTGGACAGGGGGTGGATGGCTACACCTTC.

This clonotype has more than one count but fewer than ten. This chain joins TRBV7-9 and TRBJ2-3; tentatively, D is TRBD1 (6 bases). There are 15 residues in the CDR3. CDR1 is SEHNR, CDR2 FQNEAQ, per germline (reference sequence). V shed 5 bases and J shed 0 bases, with 12 bases lying between them. CDR3 bases: TGTGCCAGCAGCCCCCCGCAGGGGAGCACAGATACGCAGTATTTT. Translated: CASSPPQGSTDTQYF.

The genes are TRBV5-5 and TRBJ2-7; TRBD1 matches 8 bases. The junction had 19 bases not matched to a gene; V was cut back by 2 bases and J by 3 bases. The CDR3 covers 19 residues. Germline CDR1 reads SGHKS; CDR2 reads YYEKEE (reference sequence). The CDR3 DNA sequence: TGTGCCAGCAGCTTATATCATTTGTTTAGAGGACAGGGATACTACGAGCAGTACTTC. Translated: CASSLYHLFRGQGYYEQYF.

This clonotype appeared a single time. The chain combines TRBV4-1 with TRBJ1-5; no reliable D call. Germline values: CDR1 MGHRA, CDR2 YSYEKL. V lost 3 bases and J lost 6, with 12 bases in between. The CDR3 contains 14 residues. The CDR3 coding sequence is TGCGCCAGCAGCCAGGGAGGAGTGGGTCAGCCCCAGCATTTT. Translation: CASSQGGVGQPQHF.

This clonotype was detected a few times. V is TRBV12-3 or TRBV12-4 and J is TRBJ2-1; 10 bases align to TRBD2. The junction had 3 bases not matched to a gene; V was cut back by 5 bases and J by 5 bases. The CDR3 totals 14 residues. The CDR3 loop reads CASSKLAGDNEQFF. In nucleotides, the CDR3 is TGTGCCAGCAGTAAGCTAGCGGGAGACAATGAGCAGTTCTTC.

The J gene is TRBJ1-1, the V gene TRBV6-5, with 7 bases lining up with TRBD1. Germline V CDR1 and CDR2: MNHEY, SVGAGI. CDR3 length: 16 residues. Trimming took 6 bases from V and 0 from J; bases not matched to a gene: 10. The CDR3 nucleotides read TGTGCCAGCAGCATACAGGGGATAGGAGTGAACACTGAAGCTTTCTTT. Its protein product is CASSIQGIGVNTEAFF.

The chain couples TRBV5-1 to TRBJ2-5; 8 positions match TRBD1. The V segment lost 2 bases and the J segment 3 bases; nucleotides outside the gene matches: 0. CDR1 is SGHRS and CDR2 is YFSETQ in the germline V gene. CDR3 length equals 13 residues. CDR3 sequence (DNA): TGCGCCAGCAGCTTACAGGGGGAAGAGACCCAGTACTTC. Translating it yields CASSLQGEETQYF. Based on the CDR3 plus reference TRBV5-1 and TRBJ2-5, the full variable domain is KAGVTQTPRYLIKTRGQQVTLSCSPISGHRSVSWYQQTPGQGLQFLFEYFSETQRNKGNFPGRFSGRQFSNSRSEMNVSTLELGDSALYLCASSLQGEETQYFGPGTRLLVL.

The V and J genes are TRBV14 and TRBJ2-1; TRBD1 agrees at 10 bases. In germline, CDR1 is SGHDN, CDR2 FVKESK. CDR3 length: 15 residues. The ends lost 4 bases at V and 7 bases at J; junction bases unmatched: 7. CDR3 sequence: CASSLRDRGPNEQFF. Here the CDR3 DNA reads TGTGCCAGCAGCCTCCGGGACAGGGGCCCTAATGAGCAGTTCTTC.

The rearrangement uses TRBV20-1 and TRBJ2-3; tentatively, D is TRBD1 or TRBD2 (7 bases each). V lost 7 bases and J lost 3, with 20 bases in between. This CDR3 comprises 15 residues. CDR1 and CDR2 from the germline V gene are DFQATT and SNEGSKA (reference sequence). CDR3 DNA: TGCAGTGAAACCTCGGCCAGGGGGGGTACAGATACGCAGTATTTT. This codes for CSETSARGGTDTQYF.

A few counts support this clonotype. This chain connects TRBV7-2 to TRBJ2-7; D remains ambiguous. V was clipped by 1 base and J by 3 bases, with 10 bases between them. Per germline, CDR1 SGHTA and CDR2 FQGNSA. This CDR3 contains 14 residues. CDR3 protein: CASSLEINVYEQYF. CDR3 coding DNA: TGTGCCAGCAGCTTAGAAATAAATGTCTACGAGCAGTACTTC.

The rearrangement links TRBV28 to TRBJ2-3; 9 positions match TRBD2. The ends lost 4 bases at V and 2 bases at J; junction bases unmatched: 4. The CDR3 loop spans 15 amino acids. Germline CDR1 is MDHEN and CDR2 is SYDVKM. The chain's CDR3 is CASSSAGGNTDTQYF. Written as DNA, the CDR3 is TGTGCCAGCAGTTCCGCGGGGGGGAACACAGATACGCAGTATTTT.

This clonotype has only a few counts. The gene calls are TRBV20-1 and TRBJ2-1; TRBD2 matches 11 bases. J was trimmed by 3 bases and V by 0 bases; bases with no gene match: 1. Germline assignment: CDR1 DFQATT and CDR2 SNEGSKA (reference sequence). This CDR3 contains 15 residues. The CDR3 region is CSARELAGDYNEQFF. CDR3 coding DNA: TGCAGTGCTAGAGAACTAGCGGGAGACTACAATGAGCAGTTCTTC.

This chain connects TRBV4-2 to TRBJ2-7; tentative D call: TRBD2 (6 bases). The V end was cut by 0 bases, the J end by 3 bases, with 15 bases between. The CDR3 is 16 amino acids. The V gene's germline CDR1 is LGHNA and CDR2 YNFKEQ. CDR3 residues: CASSQDSAGRNYEQYF. The CDR3 DNA follows: TGTGCCAGCAGCCAAGATTCGGCCGGGAGAAACTACGAGCAGTACTTC.

Details on this clonotype: Compared with germline, one end of the junction differs, possibly owing to a read error. The V gene is TRBV3-1, the J gene TRBJ2-5; no clear D gene. Germline V lookup: CDR1 LGHDT, CDR2 YNNKEL (reference sequence). The CDR3 runs 18 residues. The CDR3, as DNA: TGTGCCAGCACCCAAGATCGTATTTCTGGTTCGCTCCAAGAGACCCAGTACTTC. This sequence encodes CASTQDRISGSLQETQYF.

The CDR3 sequence: CASSLGQSLQETQYF. DNA of the CDR3: TGCGCCAGCAGCTTGGGACAGTCACTCCAAGAGACCCAGTACTTC. The chain links TRBV5-1 to TRBJ2-5; possibly TRBD1 for D (5 bases). This CDR3 spans 15 amino acids. V lost 0 bases, J lost 1 base, and 10 bases lay in between. Germline V gene lookup returns CDR1 SGHRS and CDR2 YFSETQ.

As concerns this clonotype: One end of the junction does not line up with germline, which may come from a read error. The chain is built from TRBV4-1 and TRBJ2-7; no clear D gene. The germline V gene encodes CDR1 MGHRA and CDR2 YSYEKL. CDR3 length: 16 residues. The CDR3 loop is CASSQDASEPLRLQYF. The DNA for the CDR3 is TGTGCCAGCAGCCAAGACGCATCTGAGCCCTTACGACTCCAGTACTTC.

This clonotype was seen only a few times. Written as DNA, the CDR3 is TGCGCCAGCAGCCAAGAACCGATACATGAGCAGTTCTTC. Its protein is CASSQEPIHEQFF. This sequence joins TRBV4-3 and TRBJ2-1, with D unresolved. The CDR3 runs to 13 residues. With 0 bases removed from V and 8 bases from J, the gap between germline ends came to 8 bases. Germline CDR1 reads LGHNA; CDR2 reads YSLEER.

Only a few counts were recorded for this clonotype. The J gene is TRBJ1-2, the V gene TRBV7-9, with 9 bases fitting TRBD1. Germline CDR1 and CDR2: SEHNR and FQNEAQ (reference sequence). The CDR3 totals 16 residues. V was pared by 6 bases and J by 4 bases, with 12 bases of the junction left unmatched. CDR3: CASRSSGQGIGYGYTF. CDR3 DNA sequence: TGTGCCAGCAGGTCATCGGGACAGGGTATAGGCTATGGCTACACCTTC.

This clonotype was counted once. The chain combines TRBV5-1 with TRBJ2-5, with D perhaps TRBD1 or TRBD2 (5 bases each). The germline gives CDR1 SGHRS, CDR2 YFSETQ. Trimming cost V 0 bases and J 6 bases, with 18 bases left between them. CDR3 length: 16 amino acids. The CDR3 spells CASSLVEGEGTKTQYF. As DNA, the CDR3 is TGCGCCAGCAGCTTGGTAGAGGGTGAGGGGACGAAGACCCAGTACTTC. Full variable domain (outside the CDR3, taken from reference TRBV5-1 and TRBJ2-5): KAGVTQTPRYLIKTRGQQVTLSCSPISGHRSVSWYQQTPGQGLQFLFEYFSETQRNKGNFPGRFSGRQFSNSRSEMNVSTLELGDSALYLCASSLVEGEGTKTQYFGPGTRLLVL.

This clonotype was seen more than once but under ten times. V is TRBV7-9 and J is TRBJ2-3; 10 bases match TRBD2. V shed 5 bases and J 5 bases; nucleotides not matched to a gene: 13. CDR1 and CDR2 (germline): SEHNR, FQNEAQ (reference sequence). CDR3 size: 17 residues. The CDR3 spells CASSARGAGGPLDTQYF. The CDR3 DNA follows: TGTGCCAGCAGCGCTCGCGGAGCGGGGGGGCCGTTAGATACGCAGTATTTT.

This clonotype came up once. The V gene is TRBV20-1, the J gene TRBJ1-2; 12 bases are shared with TRBD1. Per germline, CDR1 DFQATT and CDR2 SNEGSKA (reference sequence). This CDR3 contains 15 residues. V dropped 6 bases and J dropped 4; count of bases not matched to a gene: 9. This CDR3 is CSARRGTGGVYGYTF. The CDR3 DNA follows: TGCAGTGCCCGTAGGGGGACAGGGGGCGTCTATGGCTACACCTTC.

The V call is TRBV9, the J call TRBJ2-2; D unclear. Trimming took 0 bases from V and 5 from J, leaving 2 bases between them. The CDR3 extends over 12 amino acids. Germline V gives CDR1 SGDLS, CDR2 YYNGEE. CDR3 sequence: CASSVETGELFF. CDR3 nucleotide sequence: TGTGCCAGCAGCGTAGAAACCGGGGAGCTGTTTTTT.

The chain joins TRBV9 to TRBJ2-5, with 12 bases identical to TRBD2. The end of the DNA aligns better with TRBJ2-7, so the J call may be wrong. Germline-derived CDR1 and CDR2 are SGDLS and YYNGEE. This CDR3 contains 14 residues. In DNA, the CDR3 is TGTGCCAGCAGCCCCGGGACTAGCGGGTGCGAGCAGTACTTC. It encodes CASSPGTSGCEQYF.